This T cell receptor (beta chain) was observed in a study of T cells in Graves' hyperthyroidism and ophthalmopathy. This clonotype was counted at least ten times. Amplified TCR beta CDR3 regions derived from RNA transcripts. The primer set for the first-round RT-PCR of the TCR CDR3 was HTBI. TCRdb itself ran the multiplex PCR reads through MiXCR, one entry per CDR3 protein. This table holds over 650,000 distinct CDR3 sequences, less than 20% found once. Exclusions: uncontrolled infection, other autoimmune disease, pregnancy, lactation. The sample consisted of blood. The receptor comes from a man aged 18 to 29 with Graves' hyperthyroidism.

CDR3 residues: CASSSPSAVRRTDTQYF. The CDR3, as DNA: TGTGCCAGCAGCTCTCCCTCAGCCGTCCGCCGCACAGATACGCAGTATTTT. V and J are TRBV7-6 and TRBJ2-3; D gene uncertain. CDR3 length: 17 residues. V lost 4 bases, J lost 1 base, and 18 bases lay in between. Germline V CDR1 and CDR2: SGHVS, FNYEAQ.